Below, 6 T cell receptor beta chains from the same sample are listed, as sequenced in a study of blood T cells in healthy people across ages. Using a J-beta primer mix together with a sample-barcoded 5' primer, a second PCR was run for about 6 to 12 cycles. A single record per CDR3 protein comes from TCRdb applying MiXCR to the 5' RACE reads. The sample shows about 1.1 million distinct CDR3 sequences, 35% to 40% of them seen only once. Sequenced input: blood. The receptors derive from a man between 18 and 35 years old in good health.

This chain joins TRBV6-5 and TRBJ1-2, with TRBD1 matching 8 bases. The ends lost 6 bases at V and 1 base at J; junction bases unmatched: 4. CDR1 and CDR2 from the germline V gene are MNHEY and SVGAGI. This CDR3 has 14 amino acids. The CDR3 loop reads CASSRDRINYGYTF. In DNA form, the CDR3 reads TGTGCCAGCAGCCGGGACAGGATTAACTATGGCTACACCTTC.

The V and J genes are TRBV6-5 and TRBJ2-2, with 7 bases lining up with TRBD1. V lost 6 bases and J lost 4; bases outside the gene matches: 11. This CDR3 region has 16 residues. The germline V gene encodes CDR1 MNHEY and CDR2 SVGAGI. The CDR3 nucleotides read TGTGCCAGCAGCCCTACGACAGGGTCGGGCACCGGGGAGCTGTTTTTT. Residues: CASSPTTGSGTGELFF.

The chain uses TRBV20-1 and TRBJ1-4; TRBD1 might be the D (5 bases). The germline V gene has CDR1 DFQATT and CDR2 SNEGSKA (reference sequence). The CDR3 sequence is 16 residues long. Trimming pared 6 bases from V and 0 bases from J, leaving 17 bases between. In DNA form, the CDR3 reads TGCAGTGCCCTAGGTCAGGGACGTCCAACTAATGAAAAACTGTTTTTT. It specifies CSALGQGRPTNEKLFF.

This chain connects TRBV29-1 to TRBJ1-2; 7 nucleotides match TRBD1. The J segment lost 4 bases and the V segment lost 4 bases, leaving 6 bases of the junction unmatched. CDR1 and CDR2 from the germline V gene are SQVTM and ANQGSEA. The CDR3 loop spans 13 amino acids. As DNA, the CDR3 is TGCAGCGTTGTCGGGCAGGGGGGCTATGGCTACACCTTC. Residues: CSVVGQGGYGYTF.

This clonotype was seen just once. The gene calls are TRBV3-1 and TRBJ2-5, with no clear D. The CDR3 loop spans 15 amino acids. Germline V gives CDR1 LGHDT, CDR2 YNNKEL (reference sequence). V shed 1 base and J shed 2 bases, with 11 bases lying between them. CDR3 amino acids: CASSQAGPRQETQYF. CDR3 sequence (DNA): TGTGCCAGCAGCCAAGCGGGTCCTAGACAAGAGACCCAGTACTTC.

This clonotype has more than one count but fewer than ten. The genes are TRBV6-2 or TRBV6-3 and TRBJ2-7; D is possibly TRBD1 or TRBD2 (5 bases each). The CDR3 length is 16 residues. In germline, CDR1 is MNHEY, CDR2 SVGEGT. Trimming left V 2 bases short and J 1 base short, with 15 bases between. The chain's CDR3 is CASSYREGTLSYEQYF. The CDR3 bases are TGTGCCAGCAGTTACCGAGAGGGGACCCTATCCTACGAGCAGTACTTC.